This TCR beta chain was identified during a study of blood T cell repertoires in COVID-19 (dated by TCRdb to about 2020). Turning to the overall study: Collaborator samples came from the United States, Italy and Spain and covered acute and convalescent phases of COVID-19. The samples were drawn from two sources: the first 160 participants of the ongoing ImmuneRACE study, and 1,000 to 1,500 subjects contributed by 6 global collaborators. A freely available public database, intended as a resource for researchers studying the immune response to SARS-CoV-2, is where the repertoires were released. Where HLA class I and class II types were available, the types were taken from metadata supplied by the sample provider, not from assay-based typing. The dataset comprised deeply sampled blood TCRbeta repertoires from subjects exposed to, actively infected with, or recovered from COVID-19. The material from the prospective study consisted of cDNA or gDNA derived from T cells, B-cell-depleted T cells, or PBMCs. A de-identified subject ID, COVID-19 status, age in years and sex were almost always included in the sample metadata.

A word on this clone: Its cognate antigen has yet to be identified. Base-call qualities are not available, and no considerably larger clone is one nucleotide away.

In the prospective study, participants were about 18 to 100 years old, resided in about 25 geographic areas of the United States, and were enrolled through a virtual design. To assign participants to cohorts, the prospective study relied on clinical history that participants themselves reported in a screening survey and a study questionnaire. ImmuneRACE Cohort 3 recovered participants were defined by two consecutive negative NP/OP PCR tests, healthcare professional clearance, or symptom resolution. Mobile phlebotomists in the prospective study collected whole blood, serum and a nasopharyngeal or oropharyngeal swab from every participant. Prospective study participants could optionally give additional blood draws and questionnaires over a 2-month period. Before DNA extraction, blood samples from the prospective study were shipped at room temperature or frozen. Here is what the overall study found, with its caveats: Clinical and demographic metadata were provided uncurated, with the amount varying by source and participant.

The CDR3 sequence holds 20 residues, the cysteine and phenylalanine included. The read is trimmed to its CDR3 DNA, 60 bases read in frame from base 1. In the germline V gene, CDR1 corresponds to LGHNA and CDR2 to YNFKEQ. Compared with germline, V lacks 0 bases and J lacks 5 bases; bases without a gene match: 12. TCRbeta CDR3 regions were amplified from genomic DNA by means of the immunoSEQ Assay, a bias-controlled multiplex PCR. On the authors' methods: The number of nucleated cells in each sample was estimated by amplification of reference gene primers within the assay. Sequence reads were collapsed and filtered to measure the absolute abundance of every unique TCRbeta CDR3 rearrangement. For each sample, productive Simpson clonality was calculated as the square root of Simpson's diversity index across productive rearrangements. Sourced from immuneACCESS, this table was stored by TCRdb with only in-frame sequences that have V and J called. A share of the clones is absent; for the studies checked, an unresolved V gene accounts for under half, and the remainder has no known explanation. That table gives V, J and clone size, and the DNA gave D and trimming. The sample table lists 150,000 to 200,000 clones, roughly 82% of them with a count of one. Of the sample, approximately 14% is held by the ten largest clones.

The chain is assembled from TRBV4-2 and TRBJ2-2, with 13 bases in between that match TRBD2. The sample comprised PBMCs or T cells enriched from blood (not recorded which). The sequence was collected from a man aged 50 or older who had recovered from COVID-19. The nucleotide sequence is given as TGTGCCAGCAGCCAAGAGGGGTACCCACTACTAGCGGGGGGGACCGGGGAGCTGTTTTTT. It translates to CASSQEGYPLLAGGTGELFF.